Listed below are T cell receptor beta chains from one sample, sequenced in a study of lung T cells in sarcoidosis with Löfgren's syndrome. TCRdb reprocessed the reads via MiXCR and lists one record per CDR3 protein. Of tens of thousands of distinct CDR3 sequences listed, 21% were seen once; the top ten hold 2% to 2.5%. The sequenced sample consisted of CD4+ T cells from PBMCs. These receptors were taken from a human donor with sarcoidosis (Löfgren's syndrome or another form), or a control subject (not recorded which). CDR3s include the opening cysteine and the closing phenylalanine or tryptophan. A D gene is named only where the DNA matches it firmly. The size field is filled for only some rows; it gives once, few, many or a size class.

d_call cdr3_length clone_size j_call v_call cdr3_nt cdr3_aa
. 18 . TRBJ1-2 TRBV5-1 TGCGCCAGCAGCTCTAGGGGGGATCCCGCGGTCTTTAGCTATGGCTACACCTTC CASSSRGDPAVFSYGYTF
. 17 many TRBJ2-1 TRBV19 TGTGCCAGTAGTATTGTCTGGCAGTCGAGCTCCTACAATGAGCAGTTCTTC CASSIVWQSSSYNEQFF
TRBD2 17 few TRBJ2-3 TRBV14 TGTGCCAGCAGCCACTTCGGGACTAGCGTAAGCACAGATACGCAGTATTTT CASSHFGTSVSTDTQYF
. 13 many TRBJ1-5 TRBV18 TGTGCCAGCTCACTCGGGGCAGATCAGCCCCAGCATTTT CASSLGADQPQHF
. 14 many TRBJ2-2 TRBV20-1 TGCAGTGCTAGAAAGTCCGGACTCACCGGGGAGCTGTTTTTT CSARKSGLTGELFF
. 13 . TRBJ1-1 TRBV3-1 TGTGCCAGCAGCTTGAAATCGAACACTGAAGCTTTCTTT CASSLKSNTEAFF
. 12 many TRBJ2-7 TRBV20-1 TGCAGTGCTAGAAAACAGGGTAACGAGCAGTACTTC CSARKQGNEQYF
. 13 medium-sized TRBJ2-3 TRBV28 TGTGCCAGCAGTAAGCAGCTAACAGATACGCAGTATTTT CASSKQLTDTQYF
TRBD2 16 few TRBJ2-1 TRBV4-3 TGCGCCAGCAGCCAAAGGGGCGGGACTAAATACAATGAGCAGTTCTTC CASSQRGGTKYNEQFF
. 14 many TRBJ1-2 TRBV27 TGTGCCAGCAGTTTGGGCAGTCCCAACTATGGCTACACCTTC CASSLGSPNYGYTF
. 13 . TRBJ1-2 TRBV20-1 TGCAGTTCTAGATATCCTAGGGATTGGGGCTACACCTTC CSSRYPRDWGYTF
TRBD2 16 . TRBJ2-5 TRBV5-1 TGCGCCAGCATACCCGGGACTAGATCTGGTGGGGAGACCCAGTACTTC CASIPGTRSGGETQYF
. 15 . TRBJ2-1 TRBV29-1 TGCAGCGTAGGAACAGGTGCTCGAAGGGTCAATGAGCAGTTCTTC CSVGTGARRVNEQFF
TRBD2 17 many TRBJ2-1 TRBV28 TGTGCCAGCAGCTTCCGGGGACTAGCGGGAGGGTACAATGAGCAGTTCTTC CASSFRGLAGGYNEQFF
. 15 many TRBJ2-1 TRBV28 TGTGCCAGCAGCCCCGAAGGGGGATCCTACAATGAGCAGTTCTTC CASSPEGGSYNEQFF
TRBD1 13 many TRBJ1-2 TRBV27 TGTGCCAGCAGACCGACAGGGAGCTATGGCTACACCTTC CASRPTGSYGYTF
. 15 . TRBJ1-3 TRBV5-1 TGCGCCAGCAGCCTGGGGGGAGCGTCTGGAAACACCATATATTTT CASSLGGASGNTIYF
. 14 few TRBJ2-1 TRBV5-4 TGTGCCAGCAGCCTACCAACCGGGGCTTTGAAGCAGTTCTTC CASSLPTGALKQFF
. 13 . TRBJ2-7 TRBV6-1 TGTGCCAGCGGCGCGGGACAGATCTACGGGCAGTACTTC CASGAGQIYGQYF
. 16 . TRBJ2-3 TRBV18 TGTGCCAGCTCACCACCGCAGGGCCGGAGCACAGATACGCAGTATTTT CASSPPQGRSTDTQYF
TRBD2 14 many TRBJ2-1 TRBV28 TGTGCCTGCTCGTACAGCGGGGAGGGGTATGAGCAGTTCTTC CACSYSGEGYEQFF
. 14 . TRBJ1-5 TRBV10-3 TGTGCCATCAGTGACCCTAGGGCGGGCCAGCCCCAGCATTTT CAISDPRAGQPQHF
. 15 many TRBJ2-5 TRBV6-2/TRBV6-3 TGTGCCAGTCGTGGGGCCCCAAAGATCCAAGAGACCCAGTACTTC CASRGAPKIQETQYF
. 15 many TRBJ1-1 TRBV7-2 TGTGCCAGCAGCTTAGATGGGGCGGTATCGACTGAAGCTTTCTTT CASSLDGAVSTEAFF
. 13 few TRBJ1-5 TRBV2 TGTGCCAGCAGTGAGGAGCAGAATCAGCCCCAGCATTTT CASSEEQNQPQHF
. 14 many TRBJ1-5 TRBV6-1 TGTGCCAGCACCTTGTACGATAGCAATCAGCCCCAGCATTTT CASTLYDSNQPQHF
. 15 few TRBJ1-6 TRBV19 TGTGCCAGTAGTATGGCAGACAGCGAAAATTCACCCCTCCACTTT CASSMADSENSPLHF
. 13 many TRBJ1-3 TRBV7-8 TGTGCCAGCAGCTTACGAATGGGAAACACCATATATTTT CASSLRMGNTIYF
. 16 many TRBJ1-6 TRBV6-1 TGTGCCAGCAGTGTAAAGGGAAGCTCCTATAATTCACCCCTCCACTTT CASSVKGSSYNSPLHF